The present T cell receptor (beta chain) was sequenced within a study of early stage breast cancer tumors. V gave up 0 bases and J gave up 6 bases; unmatched junction bases: 11. Germline V gene data show CDR1 as WSHSY and CDR2 as SAAADI. The CDR3 extends over 18 amino acids. Assay used: immunoSEQ multiplex PCR; TCRdb lists only in-frame clones, some missing. The table includes 28,000 or so clones, more than 65% detected once. The sequenced sample consisted of blood. The receptor was isolated from a person between 35 and 49 years old with breast cancer. The chain links TRBV10-2 to TRBJ1-5, with 10 bases that match TRBD1. The CDR3 nucleotides read TGCGCCAGCAGTGAGTCTTCCGGGACAGGGGTAGGGAGTCAGCCCCAGCATTTT. Its protein is CASSESSGTGVGSQPQHF.